Shown below are 24 T cell receptor beta chains from a single sample sequenced in a study of T-cell memory formation after mild COVID-19. MiXCR, applied by TCRdb to the 5' RACE reads, yields one record per CDR3 protein. The sample contains about 470,000 distinct CDR3 sequences, around 27% of which appear only once. The sequencing input was PBMCs or a T cell subset sorted from them (not recorded which). These receptors were collected from an adult woman who had mild COVID-19 (a few samples of this study predate the infection). Cell type and time point are not known.

This clonotype was seen only a few times. The chain recombines TRBV9 with TRBJ2-1; 7 bases map to TRBD1. J lost 6 bases, V lost 1 base, and 10 bases had no gene match. This CDR3 spans 16 amino acids. The germline CDR1 and CDR2 sequences are SGDLS and YYNGEE. CDR3 in amino acids: CASSVLFGTAANEQFF. The CDR3, as DNA: TGTGCCAGCAGCGTATTATTTGGGACAGCAGCCAATGAGCAGTTCTTC.

A few counts support this clonotype. This rearrangement joins TRBV12-3 or TRBV12-4 to TRBJ1-1; D not resolved. The V gene lost 5 bases and the J gene lost 5 bases, with 12 bases spanning the gap. The CDR3 is made up of 13 amino acids. DNA for the CDR3: TGTGCCAGCAGTACTACAACGAGAACTGAAGCTTTCTTT. This gives the protein CASSTTTRTEAFF.

V and J are TRBV27 and TRBJ2-1; 12 bases match TRBD2. Germline V gene data show CDR1 as MNHEY and CDR2 as SMNVEV (reference sequence). The CDR3 extends over 15 amino acids. J lost 8 bases, V lost 5 bases, and 7 bases had no gene match. CDR3 nucleotide sequence: TGTGCCAGCAGTCGACTAGCGGGAGTTGCAGATGAGCAGTTCTTC. Translating gives CASSRLAGVADEQFF.

This clonotype has a count of ten or more. The gene calls are TRBV4-2 and TRBJ2-3; D perhaps matches TRBD2 (5 bases). The CDR3 has 17 residues. V lost 4 bases and J 6 bases, leaving 23 bases between the germline ends. CDR1 LGHNA and CDR2 YNFKEQ come from the germline V gene. This chain's CDR3 is CASSPTSGFGGVDTQYF. CDR3 nucleotides: TGTGCCAGCAGCCCAACCTCGGGGTTCGGCGGAGTGGATACGCAGTATTTT.

This clonotype was counted ten times or more. The chain uses TRBV7-6 and TRBJ2-3; perhaps TRBD1 as D (5 bases). Germline V lookup: CDR1 SGHVS, CDR2 FNYEAQ. V shed 0 bases and J shed 3 bases, with 7 bases lying between them. CDR3 size: 14 residues. CDR3 DNA sequence: TGTGCCAGCAGCTTAGCGCGACAGACAGATACGCAGTATTTT. Its protein is CASSLARQTDTQYF.

Many counts were recorded for this clonotype. V is TRBV18 and J is TRBJ2-1; 10 bases map to TRBD2. J was trimmed by 7 bases and V by 3 bases; bases with no gene match: 3. The CDR3 has 14 residues. Germline V CDR1 and CDR2: KGHSH, LQKENI. The CDR3 reads CASSPTSGSNEQFF. CDR3 sequence (DNA): TGTGCCAGCTCACCGACTAGCGGGTCGAATGAGCAGTTCTTC.

The chain employs TRBV2 and TRBJ2-5, with 8 nucleotides matching TRBD1. Looked up from germline, CDR1 is SNHLY and CDR2 is FYNNEI. Trimming removed 4 bases from V and 2 bases from J; junction bases left unmatched: 6. The CDR3 length is 15 residues. CDR3 in amino acids: CASSGQGSDQETQYF. For the CDR3, the DNA is TGTGCCAGCAGTGGACAGGGGAGTGATCAAGAGACCCAGTACTTC. The complete variable domain, with remaining parts taken from reference TRBV2 and TRBJ2-5, reads EPEVTQTPSHQVTQMGQEVILRCVPISNHLYFYWYRQILGQKVEFLVSFYNNEISEKSEIFDDQFSVERPDGSNFTLKIRSTKLEDSAMYFCASSGQGSDQETQYFGPGTRLLVL.

This clonotype has only a few counts. The V call is TRBV18, the J call TRBJ1-1; D remains ambiguous. The germline gives CDR1 KGHSH, CDR2 LQKENI. Trimming stripped 1 base from V and 3 bases from J, with 15 bases between. The CDR3 is made up of 16 amino acids. In nucleotides, the CDR3 is TGTGCCAGCTCACCACTTGCGACGGCCTGGGACACTGAAGCTTTCTTT. This sequence encodes CASSPLATAWDTEAFF.

This clonotype was counted between two and nine times. V is TRBV6-5 and J is TRBJ2-7; D may be TRBD1 (5 bases). Trimming cost V 4 bases and J 6 bases, with 16 bases left between them. Germline V lookup: CDR1 MNHEY, CDR2 SVGAGI. The CDR3 has 14 residues. This chain's CDR3 is CASSSLSQGGEQYF. CDR3 DNA: TGTGCCAGCAGTTCCCTCAGTCAGGGTGGCGAGCAGTACTTC.

The chain is built from TRBV5-4 and TRBJ2-2; D assignment may be TRBD1 or TRBD2 (5 bases each). The germline CDR1 and CDR2 sequences are SGHNT and YYREEE (reference sequence). Trimming removed 2 bases at V and 2 bases at J, with 19 bases between. The CDR3 is made up of 18 amino acids. This chain's CDR3 is CASSLLGASGQNTGELFF. In DNA, the CDR3 is TGTGCCAGCAGCTTATTAGGGGCCAGCGGACAAAACACCGGGGAGCTGTTTTTT.

This sequence joins TRBV6-6 and TRBJ2-7; D might be TRBD1 (6 bases). The germline gives CDR1 MNHNY, CDR2 SVGAGI (reference sequence). The CDR3 runs 15 residues. Between the trimmed V and J ends, which lost 5 bases and 0 bases, there was a span of 14 bases. The DNA of the CDR3 is TGTGCCAGCAGTCAATCCGCGGACAGCTCCTACGAGCAGTACTTC. It yields the protein CASSQSADSSYEQYF.

This chain joins TRBV7-3 and TRBJ2-2; 9 bases fit TRBD1. This CDR3 is 19 amino acids long. V was clipped by 5 bases and J by 6 bases; unmatched bases: 19. The germline CDR1 and CDR2 sequences are SGHTA and FQGTGA. CDR3 in amino acids: CASSHIYSIQGAGAGELFF. The CDR3 coding sequence is TGTGCCAGCAGCCACATTTATTCGATACAGGGGGCTGGGGCCGGGGAGCTGTTTTTT.

The chain carries TRBV5-4 and TRBJ1-2, with no clear D. This CDR3 comprises 17 residues. Trimming cost V 6 bases and J 0 bases, with 21 bases left between them. Germline CDR1 reads SGHNT; CDR2 reads YYREEE (reference sequence). The CDR3 DNA reads TGTGCCAGCACACACGCTGGGAACAGCAAAGCTAACTATGGCTACACCTTC. Translated: CASTHAGNSKANYGYTF.

V usage is TRBV5-6 and J usage is TRBJ2-7, with D possibly matching TRBD2 (6 bases). The germline gives CDR1 SGHDT, CDR2 YYEEEE. Trimming removed 5 bases at V and 6 bases at J, with 15 bases between. This CDR3 spans 13 amino acids. CDR3 in DNA: TGTGCCAGCAGTCCGGGGGTTCAAGGCGAGCAGTACTTC. It specifies CASSPGVQGEQYF. Full variable domain (missing parts from reference TRBV5-6 and TRBJ2-7): DAGVTQSPTHLIKTRGQQVTLRCSPKSGHDTVSWYQQALGQGPQFIFQYYEEEERQRGNFPDRFSGHQFPNYSSELNVNALLLGDSALYLCASSPGVQGEQYFGPGTRLTVT.

This clonotype turned up a few times. The chain employs TRBV29-1 and TRBJ2-5; D remains ambiguous. From germline, CDR1 is SQVTM and CDR2 ANQGSEA. This CDR3 is built from 13 residues. Trimming removed 4 bases from V and 4 bases from J, with 13 bases in between. DNA for the CDR3: TGCAGCGTTGTGGGTGTAGTGGGAGAGACCCAGTACTTC. It specifies CSVVGVVGETQYF.

This clonotype was counted only a few times. The rearrangement links TRBV29-1 to TRBJ1-2; D uncertain. Germline CDR1 SQVTM, CDR2 ANQGSEA. The CDR3 extends over 11 amino acids. Trimming shortened V by 1 base and J by 8 bases, and 8 bases separated the two germline ends. This CDR3 is CSVEGNRGYTF. In nucleotides, the CDR3 is TGCAGCGTTGAAGGCAACAGAGGCTACACCTTC.

The chain uses TRBV12-3 or TRBV12-4 and TRBJ2-1; the D is unclear. V lost 2 bases to trimming and J lost 7 bases, with 6 bases between them. The CDR3 contains 12 residues. The CDR3 loop is CASSLPPNEQFF. The CDR3 nucleotides read TGTGCCAGCAGTTTACCCCCGAATGAGCAGTTCTTC.

The genes are TRBV7-9 and TRBJ2-5; 8 bases map to TRBD1. The length of the CDR3 is 14 residues. Losses at the gene ends were 6 bases for V and 2 bases for J; bases not matched to a gene: 5. Per the germline V gene, CDR1 is SEHNR and CDR2 is FQNEAQ (reference sequence). The CDR3 is CASRTGDDQETQYF. The DNA for the CDR3 is TGTGCCAGCAGGACAGGGGACGATCAAGAGACCCAGTACTTC.

J is TRBJ1-6 and V is TRBV12-3 or TRBV12-4, with TRBD1 matching 11 bases. V lost 5 bases to trimming and J lost 6 bases; unmatched junction nucleotides: 6. The CDR3 covers 16 residues. The CDR3 loop is CASSRGQGGTNSPLHF. CDR3 nucleotides: TGTGCCAGCAGTCGGGGACAGGGGGGGACTAATTCACCCCTCCACTTT.

The chain employs TRBV5-1 and TRBJ1-1; D might be TRBD1 (6 bases). The germline gives CDR1 SGHRS, CDR2 YFSETQ. V was trimmed by 0 bases and J by 2 bases, leaving 14 bases between them. This CDR3 is built from 16 residues. The CDR3 loop reads CASSLVPGQRNTEAFF. The DNA for the CDR3 is TGCGCCAGCAGCTTGGTTCCAGGACAGAGAAACACTGAAGCTTTCTTT.

There are a few counts of this clonotype. The chain recombines TRBV6-2 or TRBV6-3 with TRBJ2-7, with a weak D call TRBD2 (5 bases). CDR3 length: 12 amino acids. V lost 2 bases and J 8 bases, leaving 10 bases between the germline ends. The germline V gene encodes CDR1 MNHEY and CDR2 SVGEGT. CDR3 sequence reads: CASSYGKRQQYF. CDR3 nucleotide sequence: TGTGCCAGCAGTTACGGAAAGCGGCAGCAGTACTTC.

A few counts support this clonotype. The chain has TRBV15 and TRBJ2-5; 11 nucleotides match TRBD2. This CDR3 spans 15 amino acids. From germline, CDR1 is LNHNV and CDR2 YYDKDF (reference sequence). V lost 5 bases, J lost 2 bases, and 4 bases stayed unmatched. The CDR3 DNA is TGTGCCACCAGCGGGAGGACTAGCGGGCAAGAGACCCAGTACTTC. Protein: CATSGRTSGQETQYF.

This chain connects TRBV20-1 to TRBJ1-5; the match to TRBD1 covers 7 bases. Germline CDR1 DFQATT, CDR2 SNEGSKA (reference sequence). The CDR3 length is 17 residues. With V trimmed by 3 bases and J by 0 bases, 11 bases remained unmatched. The CDR3 region is CSARRAGTAYSNQPQHF. DNA for the CDR3: TGCAGTGCTAGGAGGGCTGGGACAGCCTATAGCAATCAGCCCCAGCATTTT.

This clonotype was recorded many times. The chain employs TRBV5-1 and TRBJ1-5, with D possibly matching TRBD1 (6 bases). The ends were cut back, 0 bases at V and 7 bases at J, with 11 bases in the middle. In germline, CDR1 is SGHRS, CDR2 YFSETQ. This CDR3 spans 14 amino acids. The CDR3 is CASSLGGRSQPQHF. The CDR3 DNA follows: TGCGCCAGCAGCTTGGGGGGGCGCAGCCAGCCCCAGCATTTT.